This T cell receptor (beta chain) emerged from a study of human T cells and chemical hapten exposure. The template was total RNA from unfractionated whole blood. Each CDR3 protein gets one entry after TCRdb re-called the 5' RACE reads with MiXCR. Of about 140,000 distinct CDR3 sequences listed, approximately 4% are singletons. The germline CDR1 and CDR2 sequences are GTSNPN and SVGIG (reference sequence). The germline V and J ends were trimmed by 6 bases and 4 bases, with 16 bases remaining between them. The CDR3 is 14 amino acids. This chain uses TRBV30 with TRBJ1-5; no clear D. The source is a female donor in good health. The CDR3 reads CACSWSERNQPQHF. The CDR3 region has the DNA TGTGCCTGTTCATGGTCGGAAAGAAATCAGCCCCAGCATTTT.